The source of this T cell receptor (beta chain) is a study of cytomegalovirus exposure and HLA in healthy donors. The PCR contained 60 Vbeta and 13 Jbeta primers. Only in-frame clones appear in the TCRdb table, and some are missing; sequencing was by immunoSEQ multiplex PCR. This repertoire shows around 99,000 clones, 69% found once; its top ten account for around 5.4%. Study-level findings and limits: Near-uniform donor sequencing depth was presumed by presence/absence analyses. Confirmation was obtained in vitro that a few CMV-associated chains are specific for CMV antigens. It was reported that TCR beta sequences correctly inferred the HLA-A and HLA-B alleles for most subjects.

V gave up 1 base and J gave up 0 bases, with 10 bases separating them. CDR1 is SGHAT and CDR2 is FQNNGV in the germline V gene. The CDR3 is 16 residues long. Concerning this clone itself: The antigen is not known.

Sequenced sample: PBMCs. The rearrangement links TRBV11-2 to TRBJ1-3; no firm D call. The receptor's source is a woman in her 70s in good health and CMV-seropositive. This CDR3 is CASSLVLSSSGNTIYF. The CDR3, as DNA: TGTGCCAGCAGCTTAGTCCTAAGCTCCTCTGGAAACACCATATATTTT.